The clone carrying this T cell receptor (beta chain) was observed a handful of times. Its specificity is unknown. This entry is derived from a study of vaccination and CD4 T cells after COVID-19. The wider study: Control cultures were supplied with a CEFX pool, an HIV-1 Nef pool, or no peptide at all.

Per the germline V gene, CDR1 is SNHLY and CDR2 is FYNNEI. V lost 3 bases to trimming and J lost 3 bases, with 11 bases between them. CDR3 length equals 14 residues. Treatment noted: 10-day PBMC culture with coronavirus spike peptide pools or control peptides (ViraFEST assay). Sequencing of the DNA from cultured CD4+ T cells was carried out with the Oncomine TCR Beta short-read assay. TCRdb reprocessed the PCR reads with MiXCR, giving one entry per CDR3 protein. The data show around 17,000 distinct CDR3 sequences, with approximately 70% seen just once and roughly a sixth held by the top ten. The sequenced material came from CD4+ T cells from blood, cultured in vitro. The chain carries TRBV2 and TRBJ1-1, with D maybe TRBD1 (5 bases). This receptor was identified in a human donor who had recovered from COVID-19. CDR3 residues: CASSDQGSDTEAFF. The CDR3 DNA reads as TGTGCCAGCAGTGACCAGGGATCCGACACTGAAGCTTTCTTT.